The present T cell receptor (beta chain) was sequenced within a study of blood T cell repertoires in COVID-19. Study-level information: Sources were T cells, B-cell-depleted T cells, or PBMCs; the material itself was cDNA or gDNA.

Per the study methods: Reference gene primer amplification gave nucleated cell count estimates. Generated by immunoSEQ multiplex PCR, the TCRdb table keeps only in-frame clones and is missing some. V and J calls and clone size follow that table, whereas D and trimming were derived from the DNA. Among approximately 260,000 clones listed, approximately 90% were seen once. This TCR was sampled from a woman aged 40 to 49 with acute or convalescent COVID-19. The sample consisted of peripheral blood.

The DNA of the CDR3 is TGTGCCACCAGTGATTTTGATTGGACAGTGGGCTACACCTTC. Translating it yields CATSDFDWTVGYTF. The J gene is TRBJ1-2, the V gene TRBV24-1; a weak D match, TRBD1 (6 bases). CDR3 length: 14 amino acids. Trimming took 1 base from V and 8 from J, leaving 13 bases between them. Germline V gene data show CDR1 as KGHDR and CDR2 as SFDVKD.